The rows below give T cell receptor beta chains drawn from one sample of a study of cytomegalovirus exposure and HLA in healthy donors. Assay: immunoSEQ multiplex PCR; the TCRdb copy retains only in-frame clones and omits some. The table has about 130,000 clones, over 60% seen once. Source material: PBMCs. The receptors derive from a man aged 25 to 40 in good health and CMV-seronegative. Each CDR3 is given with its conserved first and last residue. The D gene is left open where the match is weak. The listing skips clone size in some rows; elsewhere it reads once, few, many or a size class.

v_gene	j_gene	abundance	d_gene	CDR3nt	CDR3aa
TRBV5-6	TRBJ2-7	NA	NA	TGTGCCAGCAGCGACAGTCTCTCGGGTTACGAGCAGTACTTC	CASSDSLSGYEQYF
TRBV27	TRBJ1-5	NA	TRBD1	TGTGCCAGCAGTTCCGGACAGGGTAATCAGCCCCAGCATTTT	CASSSGQGNQPQHF
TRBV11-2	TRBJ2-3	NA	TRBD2	TGTGCCAGTAGTCGGGCGGGGGTCACAGATACGCAGTATTTT	CASSRAGVTDTQYF
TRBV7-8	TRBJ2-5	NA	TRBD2	TGTGCCAGCAGCCAAGGACTAGCGGGAGAAGAGACCCAGTACTTC	CASSQGLAGEETQYF
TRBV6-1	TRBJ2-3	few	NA	TGTGCCAGCAGTGAACAAAGAACTAGCACAGATACGCAGTATTTT	CASSEQRTSTDTQYF
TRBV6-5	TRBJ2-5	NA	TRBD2	TGTGCCAGCAGAAAACAGGGTCCGGGACTAGGGACCCAGTACTTC	CASRKQGPGLGTQYF
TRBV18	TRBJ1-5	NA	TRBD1	TGTGCCAGCTCTTTAACTGGGTCAGGGGGCACTCAGCCCCAGCATTTT	CASSLTGSGGTQPQHF
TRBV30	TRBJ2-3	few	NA	TGTGCCTGGAGTGTTACTCCTACAGCGGGTCCAGATACGCAGTATTTT	CAWSVTPTAGPDTQYF
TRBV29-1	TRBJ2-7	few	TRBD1	TGCAGCGTTGAAGGTGGGGACAGGGGGCCCTACGAGCAGTACTTC	CSVEGGDRGPYEQYF
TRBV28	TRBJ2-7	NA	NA	TGTGCCAGCAGCCCCCTGGGAGTTTCCTCCTACGAGCAGTACTTC	CASSPLGVSSYEQYF
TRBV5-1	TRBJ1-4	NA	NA	TGCGCCAGCAGCTTGGCCTTAGCAGAAAAACTGTTTTTT	CASSLALAEKLFF
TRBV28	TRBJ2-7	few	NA	TGTGCCAGCAGCCTCGCTTCGGACACCTCCTACGAGCAGTACTTC	CASSLASDTSYEQYF
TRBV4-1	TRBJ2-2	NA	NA	TGCGCCAGCAGCCAAGGTTGGGGCAAGGAGACCGGGGAGCTGTTTTTT	CASSQGWGKETGELFF
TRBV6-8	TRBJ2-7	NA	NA	TGTGCCAGCAGTAAAGCGTGGGGGCAGCAAACTTCCTACGAGCAGTACTTC	CASSKAWGQQTSYEQYF
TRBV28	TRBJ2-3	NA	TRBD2	TGTGCCAGCAGTTTCGGCGGGAGTGGCGACACAGATACGCAGTATTTT	CASSFGGSGDTDTQYF
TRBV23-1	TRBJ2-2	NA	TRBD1	TGCGCCAGCGTCCGGGGTGGACAGGGGTGTTGTCACGGGGAGCTGTTTTTT	CASVRGGQGCCHGELFF
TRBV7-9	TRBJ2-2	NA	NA	TGTGCCAGCACTACCACCGGGGAGCTGTTTTTT	CASTTTGELFF